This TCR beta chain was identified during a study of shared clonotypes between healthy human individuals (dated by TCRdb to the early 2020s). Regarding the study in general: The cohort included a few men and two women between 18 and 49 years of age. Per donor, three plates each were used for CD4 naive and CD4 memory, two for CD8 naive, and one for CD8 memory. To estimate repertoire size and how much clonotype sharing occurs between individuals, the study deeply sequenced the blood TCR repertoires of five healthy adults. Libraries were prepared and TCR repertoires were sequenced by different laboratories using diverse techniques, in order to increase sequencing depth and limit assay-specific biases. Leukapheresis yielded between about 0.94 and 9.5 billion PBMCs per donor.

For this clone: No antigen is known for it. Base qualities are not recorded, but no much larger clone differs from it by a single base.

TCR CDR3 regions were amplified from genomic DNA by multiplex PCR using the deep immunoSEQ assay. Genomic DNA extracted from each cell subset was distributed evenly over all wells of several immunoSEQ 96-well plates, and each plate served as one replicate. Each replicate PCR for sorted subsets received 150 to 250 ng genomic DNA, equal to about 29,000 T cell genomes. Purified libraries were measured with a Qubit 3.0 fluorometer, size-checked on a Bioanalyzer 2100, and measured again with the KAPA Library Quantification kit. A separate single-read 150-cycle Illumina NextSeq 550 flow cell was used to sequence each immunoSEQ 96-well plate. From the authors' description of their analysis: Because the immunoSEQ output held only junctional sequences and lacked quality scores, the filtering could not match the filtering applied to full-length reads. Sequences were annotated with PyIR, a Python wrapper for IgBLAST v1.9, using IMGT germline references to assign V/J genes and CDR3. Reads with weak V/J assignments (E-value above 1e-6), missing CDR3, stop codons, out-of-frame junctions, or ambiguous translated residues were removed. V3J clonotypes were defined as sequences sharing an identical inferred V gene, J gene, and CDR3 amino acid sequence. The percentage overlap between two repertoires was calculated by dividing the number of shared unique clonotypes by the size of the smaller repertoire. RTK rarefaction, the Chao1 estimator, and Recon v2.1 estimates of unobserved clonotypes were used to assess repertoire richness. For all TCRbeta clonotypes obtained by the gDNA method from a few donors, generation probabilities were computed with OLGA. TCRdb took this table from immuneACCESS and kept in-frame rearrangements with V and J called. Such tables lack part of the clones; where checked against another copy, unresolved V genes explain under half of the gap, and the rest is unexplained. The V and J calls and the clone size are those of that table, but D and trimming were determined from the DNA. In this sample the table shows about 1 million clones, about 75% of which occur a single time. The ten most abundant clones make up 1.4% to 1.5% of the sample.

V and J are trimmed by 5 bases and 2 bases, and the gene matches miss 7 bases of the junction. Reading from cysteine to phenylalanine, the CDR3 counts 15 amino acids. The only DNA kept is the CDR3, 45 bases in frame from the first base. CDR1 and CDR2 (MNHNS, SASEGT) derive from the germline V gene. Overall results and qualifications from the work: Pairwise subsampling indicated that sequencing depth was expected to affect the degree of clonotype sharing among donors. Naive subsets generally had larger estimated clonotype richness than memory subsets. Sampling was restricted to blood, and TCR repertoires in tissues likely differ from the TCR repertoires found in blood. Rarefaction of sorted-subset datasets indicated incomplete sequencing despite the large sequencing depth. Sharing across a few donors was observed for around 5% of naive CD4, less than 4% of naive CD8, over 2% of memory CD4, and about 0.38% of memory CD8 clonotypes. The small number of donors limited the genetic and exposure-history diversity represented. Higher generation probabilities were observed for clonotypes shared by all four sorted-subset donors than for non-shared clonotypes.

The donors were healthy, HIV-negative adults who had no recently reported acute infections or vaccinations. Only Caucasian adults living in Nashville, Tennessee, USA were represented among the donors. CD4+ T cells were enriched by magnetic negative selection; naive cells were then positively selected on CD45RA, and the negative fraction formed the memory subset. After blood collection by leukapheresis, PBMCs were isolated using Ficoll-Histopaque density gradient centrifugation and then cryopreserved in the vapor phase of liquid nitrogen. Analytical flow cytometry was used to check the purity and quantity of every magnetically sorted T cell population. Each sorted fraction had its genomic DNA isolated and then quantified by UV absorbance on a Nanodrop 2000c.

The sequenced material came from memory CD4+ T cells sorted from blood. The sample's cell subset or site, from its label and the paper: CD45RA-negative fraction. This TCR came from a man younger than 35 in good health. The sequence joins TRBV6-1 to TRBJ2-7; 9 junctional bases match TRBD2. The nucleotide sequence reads TGTGCCAGCAGTCGGCAGCGGGAGGAAACCTACGAGCAGTACTTC. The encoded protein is CASSRQREETYEQYF.